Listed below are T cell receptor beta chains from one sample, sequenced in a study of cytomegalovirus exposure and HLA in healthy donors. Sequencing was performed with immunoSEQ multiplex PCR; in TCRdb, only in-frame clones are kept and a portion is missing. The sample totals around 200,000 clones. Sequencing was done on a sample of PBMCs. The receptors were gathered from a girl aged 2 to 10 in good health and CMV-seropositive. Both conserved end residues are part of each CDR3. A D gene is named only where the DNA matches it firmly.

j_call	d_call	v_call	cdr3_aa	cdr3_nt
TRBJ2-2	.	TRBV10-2	CASAAPGELFF	TGCGCCAGCGCAGCGCCCGGGGAGCTGTTTTTT
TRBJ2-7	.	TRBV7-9	CASSLVSGMEYEQYF	TGTGCCAGCAGCTTAGTGTCCGGAATGGAGTACGAGCAGTACTTC
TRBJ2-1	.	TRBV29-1	CSVDGFAESSYNEQFF	TGCAGCGTTGACGGTTTTGCGGAAAGCTCCTACAATGAGCAGTTCTTC
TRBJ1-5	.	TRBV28	CASSFNRGPQHF	TGTGCCAGCAGTTTCAATCGGGGACCCCAGCATTTT
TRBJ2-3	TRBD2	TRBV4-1	CASSPSGGRAPVQYF	TGCGCCAGCAGCCCTAGTGGCGGGAGGGCCCCTGTGCAGTATTTT
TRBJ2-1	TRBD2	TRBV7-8	CASSLDVVGGLNEQFF	TGTGCCAGCAGCTTAGACGTCGTGGGAGGGCTCAATGAGCAGTTCTTC
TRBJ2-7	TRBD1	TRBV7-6	CASSHNFGTAYEQYF	TGTGCCAGCAGCCACAATTTCGGGACAGCCTACGAGCAGTACTTC
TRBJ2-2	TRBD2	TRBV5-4	CASSLPSGPTGELFF	TGTGCCAGCAGCTTGCCTAGCGGGCCTACCGGGGAGCTGTTTTTT
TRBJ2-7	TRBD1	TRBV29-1	CSVGTSGTGRPYEQYF	TGCAGCGTGGGTACCTCCGGGACAGGGAGACCCTACGAGCAGTACTTC
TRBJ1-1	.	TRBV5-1	CASSRGHGTEAFF	TGCGCCAGCAGCAGGGGACACGGCACTGAAGCTTTCTTT
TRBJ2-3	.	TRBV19	CASTTLAGSTDTQYF	TGTGCCAGTACCACTTTAGCTGGAAGCACAGATACGCAGTATTTT
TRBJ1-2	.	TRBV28	CATRVPGGGYNYGYTF	TGTGCCACCAGGGTCCCGGGGGGAGGGTATAACTATGGCTACACCTTC
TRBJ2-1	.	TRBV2	CASTDREGDNEQFF	TGTGCCAGCACTGACCGGGAAGGCGACAATGAGCAGTTCTTC